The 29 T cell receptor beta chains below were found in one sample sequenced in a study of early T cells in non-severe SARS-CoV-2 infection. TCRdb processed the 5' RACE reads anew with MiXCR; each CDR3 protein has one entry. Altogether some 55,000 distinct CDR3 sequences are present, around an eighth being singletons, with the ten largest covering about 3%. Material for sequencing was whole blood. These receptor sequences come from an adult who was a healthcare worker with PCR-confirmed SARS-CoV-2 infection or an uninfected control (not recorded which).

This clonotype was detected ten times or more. CDR3 DNA: TGTGCCAGCAGCGCTCGGGACAGTCGCACAGATACGCAGTATTTT. This encodes CASSARDSRTDTQYF. The V and J genes are TRBV11-2 and TRBJ2-3; 7 bases map to TRBD1. After removal of 5 bases from V and 1 base from J, the junction contained 6 bases not matched to a gene. The CDR3 contains 15 residues. The germline V gene encodes CDR1 SGHAT and CDR2 FQNNGV.

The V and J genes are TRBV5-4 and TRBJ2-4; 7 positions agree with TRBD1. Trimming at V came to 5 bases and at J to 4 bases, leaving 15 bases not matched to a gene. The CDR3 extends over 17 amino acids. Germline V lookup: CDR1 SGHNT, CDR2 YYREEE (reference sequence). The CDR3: CASSSTRDRGLKNIQYF. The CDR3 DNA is TGTGCCAGCAGTTCTACCCGGGACAGAGGGTTAAAAAACATTCAGTACTTC.

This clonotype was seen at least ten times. The CDR3 coding sequence is TGTGCCAGCAGTTTTGGGCGAGGAACTGAAGCTTTCTTT. Translating it yields CASSFGRGTEAFF. This rearrangement joins TRBV12-3 or TRBV12-4 to TRBJ1-1; D uncertain. CDR3 size: 13 residues. V was clipped by 3 bases and J by 5 bases, with 10 bases between them.

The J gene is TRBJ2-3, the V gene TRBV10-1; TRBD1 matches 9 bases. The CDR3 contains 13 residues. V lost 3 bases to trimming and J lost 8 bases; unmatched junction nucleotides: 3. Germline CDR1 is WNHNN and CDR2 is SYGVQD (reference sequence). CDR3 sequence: CASSESTGGTQYF. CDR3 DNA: TGCGCCAGCAGTGAATCGACAGGGGGTACGCAGTATTTT.

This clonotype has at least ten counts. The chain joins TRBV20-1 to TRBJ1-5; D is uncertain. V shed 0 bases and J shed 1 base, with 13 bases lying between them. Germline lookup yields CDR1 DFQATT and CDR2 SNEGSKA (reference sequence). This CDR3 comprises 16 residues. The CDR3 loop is CSARDRGSLSNQPQHF. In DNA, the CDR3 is TGCAGTGCTAGAGATCGTGGCAGTCTAAGCAATCAGCCCCAGCATTTT.

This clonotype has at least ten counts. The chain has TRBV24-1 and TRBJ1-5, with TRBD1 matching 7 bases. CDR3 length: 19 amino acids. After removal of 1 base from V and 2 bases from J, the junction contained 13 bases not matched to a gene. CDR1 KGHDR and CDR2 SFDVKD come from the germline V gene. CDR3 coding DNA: TGTGCCACCAGTGATTTCCCCGACAGGGATCCCTACGGCAATCAGCCCCAGCATTTT. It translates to CATSDFPDRDPYGNQPQHF.

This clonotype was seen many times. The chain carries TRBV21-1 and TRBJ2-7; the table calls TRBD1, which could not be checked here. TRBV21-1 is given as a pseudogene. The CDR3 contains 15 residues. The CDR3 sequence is CASSKETPWRHEQYF. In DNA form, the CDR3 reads TGTGCCAGCAGCAAAGAGACTCCTTGGCGCCACGAGCAGTACTTC.

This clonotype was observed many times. CDR3 bases: TGTGCCAGCAGCTTAGGCGGGGGAGTTGAGCAGTTCTTC. Translated: CASSLGGGVEQFF. The chain links TRBV7-2 to TRBJ2-1; 7 bases are a match to TRBD2. Germline CDR1 SGHTA, CDR2 FQGNSA. The CDR3 length is 13 residues. V shed 1 base, J shed 9 bases, and the junction held 3 bases outside the gene matches. Full variable domain (remainder filled in from reference TRBV7-2 and TRBJ2-1): GAGVSQSPSNKVTEKGKDVELRCDPISGHTALYWYRQSLGQGLEFLIYFQGNSAPDKSGLPSDRFSAERTGGSVSTLTIQRTQQEDSAVYLCASSLGGGVEQFFGPGTRLTVL.

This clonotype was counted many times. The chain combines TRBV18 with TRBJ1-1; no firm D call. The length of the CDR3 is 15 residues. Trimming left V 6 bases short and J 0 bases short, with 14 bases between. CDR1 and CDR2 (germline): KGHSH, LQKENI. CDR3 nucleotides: TGTGCCAGCTCCCCATTCAACAGATTGAACACTGAAGCTTTCTTT. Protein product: CASSPFNRLNTEAFF. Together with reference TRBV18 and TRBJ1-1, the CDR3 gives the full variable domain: NAGVMQNPRHLVRRRGQEARLRCSPMKGHSHVYWYRQLPEEGLKFMVYLQKENIIDESGMPKERFSAEFPKEGPSILRIQQVVRGDSAAYFCASSPFNRLNTEAFFGQGTRLTVV.

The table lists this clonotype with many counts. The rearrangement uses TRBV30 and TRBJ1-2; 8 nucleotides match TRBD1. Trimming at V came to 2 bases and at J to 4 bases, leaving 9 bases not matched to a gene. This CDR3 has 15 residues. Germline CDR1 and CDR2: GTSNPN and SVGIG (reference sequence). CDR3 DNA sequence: TGTGCCTGGAGTCCCCCGGACAGGGCTCTCTATGGCTACACCTTC. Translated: CAWSPPDRALYGYTF.

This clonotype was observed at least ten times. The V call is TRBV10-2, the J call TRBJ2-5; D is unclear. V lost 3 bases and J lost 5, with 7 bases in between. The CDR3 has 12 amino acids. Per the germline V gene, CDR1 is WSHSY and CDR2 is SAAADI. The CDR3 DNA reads TGCGCCAGCAGTGATATGGTGGAGACCCAGTACTTC. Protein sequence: CASSDMVETQYF.

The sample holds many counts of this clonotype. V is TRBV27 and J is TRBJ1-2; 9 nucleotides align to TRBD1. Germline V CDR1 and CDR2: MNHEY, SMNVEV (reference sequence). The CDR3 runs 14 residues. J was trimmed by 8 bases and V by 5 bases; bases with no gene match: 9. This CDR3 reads CASSPGTGQRGYTF. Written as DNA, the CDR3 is TGTGCCAGCAGTCCCGGGACAGGGCAAAGAGGCTACACCTTC.

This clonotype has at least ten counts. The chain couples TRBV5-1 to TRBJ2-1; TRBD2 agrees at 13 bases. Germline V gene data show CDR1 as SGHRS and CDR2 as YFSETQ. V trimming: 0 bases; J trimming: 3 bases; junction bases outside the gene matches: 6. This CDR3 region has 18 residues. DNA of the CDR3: TGCGCCAGCAGCTTGGCCCTGGGACTAGCGGGGATCTACAATGAGCAGTTCTTC. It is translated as CASSLALGLAGIYNEQFF.

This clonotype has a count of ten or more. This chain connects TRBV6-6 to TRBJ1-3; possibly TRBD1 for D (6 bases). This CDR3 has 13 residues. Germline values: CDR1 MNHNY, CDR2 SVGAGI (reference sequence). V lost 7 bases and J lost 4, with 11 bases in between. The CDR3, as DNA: TGTGCCAGCATAGGGGGGGCCGGAAACACCATATATTTT. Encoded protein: CASIGGAGNTIYF.

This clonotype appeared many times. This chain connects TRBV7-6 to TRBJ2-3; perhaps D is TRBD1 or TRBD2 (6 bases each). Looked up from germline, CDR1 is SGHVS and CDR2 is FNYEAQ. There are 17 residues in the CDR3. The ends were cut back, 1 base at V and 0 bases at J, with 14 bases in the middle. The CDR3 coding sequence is TGTGCCAGCAGCTTAGTCCCTAGGGGGGCCAGCACAGATACGCAGTATTTT. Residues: CASSLVPRGASTDTQYF. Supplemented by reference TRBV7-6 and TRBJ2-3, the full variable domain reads GAGVSQSPRYKVTKRGQDVALRCDPISGHVSLYWYRQALGQGPEFLTYFNYEAQQDKSGLPNDRFSAERPEGSISTLTIQRTEQRDSAMYRCASSLVPRGASTDTQYFGPGTRLTVL.

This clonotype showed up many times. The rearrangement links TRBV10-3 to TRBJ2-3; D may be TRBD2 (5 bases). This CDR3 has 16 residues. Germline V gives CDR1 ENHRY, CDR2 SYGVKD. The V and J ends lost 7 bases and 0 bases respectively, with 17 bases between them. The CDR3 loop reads CAITRSGDPSTDTQYF. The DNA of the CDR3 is TGTGCCATCACGAGGAGCGGCGATCCTAGCACAGATACGCAGTATTTT.

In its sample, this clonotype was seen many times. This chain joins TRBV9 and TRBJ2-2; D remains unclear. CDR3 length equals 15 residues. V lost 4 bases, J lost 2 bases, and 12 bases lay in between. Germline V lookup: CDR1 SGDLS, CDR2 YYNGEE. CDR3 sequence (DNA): TGTGCCAGCAGCCCCGGGTCAGCAAACACCGGGGAGCTGTTTTTT. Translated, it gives CASSPGSANTGELFF.

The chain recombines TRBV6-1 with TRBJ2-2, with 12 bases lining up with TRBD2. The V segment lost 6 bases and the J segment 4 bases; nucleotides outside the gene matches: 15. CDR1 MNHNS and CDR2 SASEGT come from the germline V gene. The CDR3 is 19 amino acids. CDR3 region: CASSAGLAGHILGTGELFF. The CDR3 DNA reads TGTGCCAGCAGCGCGGGACTAGCGGGTCACATCTTAGGCACCGGGGAGCTGTTTTTT.

The CDR3 spells CASSFTGWGNQPQHF. The CDR3, as DNA: TGTGCCAGCAGTTTCACAGGGTGGGGCAATCAGCCCCAGCATTTT. This chain links TRBV27 with TRBJ1-5; tentatively, D is TRBD1 (6 bases). Per the germline V gene, CDR1 is MNHEY and CDR2 is SMNVEV (reference sequence). CDR3 length: 15 amino acids. The V end lost 3 bases, the J end lost 2 bases, and 11 bases lay between the germline ends.

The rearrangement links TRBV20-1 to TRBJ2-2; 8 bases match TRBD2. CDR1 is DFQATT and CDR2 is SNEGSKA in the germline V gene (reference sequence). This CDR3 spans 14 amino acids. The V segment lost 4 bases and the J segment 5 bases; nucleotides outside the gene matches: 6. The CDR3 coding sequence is TGCAGTGCTAAAGCGGGGGTTCTAACCGGGGAGCTGTTTTTT. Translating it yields CSAKAGVLTGELFF.

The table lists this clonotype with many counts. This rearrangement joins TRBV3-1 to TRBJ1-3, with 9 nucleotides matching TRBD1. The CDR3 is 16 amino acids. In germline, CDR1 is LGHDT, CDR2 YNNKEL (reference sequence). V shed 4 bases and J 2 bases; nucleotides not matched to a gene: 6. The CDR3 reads CASSRGQGPTGNTIYF. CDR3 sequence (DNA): TGTGCCAGCAGCCGCGGACAGGGGCCTACTGGAAACACCATATATTTT.

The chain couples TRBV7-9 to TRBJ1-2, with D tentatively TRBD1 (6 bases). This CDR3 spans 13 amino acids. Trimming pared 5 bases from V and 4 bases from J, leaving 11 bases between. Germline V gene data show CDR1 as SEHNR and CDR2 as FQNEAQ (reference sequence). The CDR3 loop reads CASSTGQPYGYTF. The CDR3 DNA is TGTGCCAGCAGCACCGGACAGCCCTATGGCTACACCTTC.

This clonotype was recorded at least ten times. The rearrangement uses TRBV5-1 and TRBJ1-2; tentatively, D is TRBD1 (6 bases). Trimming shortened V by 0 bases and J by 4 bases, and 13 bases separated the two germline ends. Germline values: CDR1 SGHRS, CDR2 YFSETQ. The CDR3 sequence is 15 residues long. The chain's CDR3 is CASSLVRGQGYGYTF. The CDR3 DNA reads TGCGCCAGCAGCTTGGTCCGGGGGCAGGGCTATGGCTACACCTTC.

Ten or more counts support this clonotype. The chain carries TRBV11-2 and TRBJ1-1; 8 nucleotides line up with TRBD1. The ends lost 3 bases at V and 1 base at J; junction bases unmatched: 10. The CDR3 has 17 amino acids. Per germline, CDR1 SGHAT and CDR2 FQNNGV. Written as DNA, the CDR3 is TGTGCCAGCAGCTTTTCGCAGGGGGCGTTGAAGAACACTGAAGCTTTCTTT. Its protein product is CASSFSQGALKNTEAFF.

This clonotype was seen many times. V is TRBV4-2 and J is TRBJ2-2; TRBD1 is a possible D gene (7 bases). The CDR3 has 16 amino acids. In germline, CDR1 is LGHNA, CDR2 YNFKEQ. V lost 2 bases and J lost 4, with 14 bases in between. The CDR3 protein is CASSQPGTAGTGELFF. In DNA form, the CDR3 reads TGTGCCAGCAGCCAACCCGGGACAGCGGGCACCGGGGAGCTGTTTTTT.

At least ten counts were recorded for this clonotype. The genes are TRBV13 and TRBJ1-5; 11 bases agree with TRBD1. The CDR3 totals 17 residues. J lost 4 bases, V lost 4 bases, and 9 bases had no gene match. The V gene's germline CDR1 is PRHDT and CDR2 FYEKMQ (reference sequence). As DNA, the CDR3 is TGTGCCAGCAGCTCCCGTCGGACAGGGGGCTCGAATCAGCCCCAGCATTTT. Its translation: CASSSRRTGGSNQPQHF.

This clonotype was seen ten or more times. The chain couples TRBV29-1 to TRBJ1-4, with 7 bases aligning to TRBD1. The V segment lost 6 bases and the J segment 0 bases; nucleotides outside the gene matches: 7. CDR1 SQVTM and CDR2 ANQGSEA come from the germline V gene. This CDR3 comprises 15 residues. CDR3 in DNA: TGCAGCGTAGGACCGGGACAGTCAACTAATGAAAAACTGTTTTTT. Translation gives CSVGPGQSTNEKLFF. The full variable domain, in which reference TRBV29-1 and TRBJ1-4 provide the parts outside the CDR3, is SAVISQKPSRDICQRGTSLTIQCQVDSQVTMMFWYRQQPGQSLTLIATANQGSEATYESGFVIDKFPISRPNLTFSTLTVSNMSPEDSSIYLCSVGPGQSTNEKLFFGSGTQLSVL.

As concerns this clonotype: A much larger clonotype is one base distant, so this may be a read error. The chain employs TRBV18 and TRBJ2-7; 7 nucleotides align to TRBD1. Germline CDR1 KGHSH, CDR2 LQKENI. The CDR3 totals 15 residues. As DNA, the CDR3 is TGTGCCAGCTCCAAGGGACAGATAACTTACTACAAGCAGTACTTC. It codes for CASSKGQITYYKQYF.

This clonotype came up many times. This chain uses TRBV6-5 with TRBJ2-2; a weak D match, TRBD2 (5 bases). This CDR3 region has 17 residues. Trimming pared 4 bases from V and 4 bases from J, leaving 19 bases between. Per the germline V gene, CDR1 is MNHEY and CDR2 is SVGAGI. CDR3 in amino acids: CASSSLGVPWTTGELFF. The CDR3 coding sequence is TGTGCCAGCAGTTCCCTCGGGGTCCCCTGGACCACCGGGGAGCTGTTTTTT.